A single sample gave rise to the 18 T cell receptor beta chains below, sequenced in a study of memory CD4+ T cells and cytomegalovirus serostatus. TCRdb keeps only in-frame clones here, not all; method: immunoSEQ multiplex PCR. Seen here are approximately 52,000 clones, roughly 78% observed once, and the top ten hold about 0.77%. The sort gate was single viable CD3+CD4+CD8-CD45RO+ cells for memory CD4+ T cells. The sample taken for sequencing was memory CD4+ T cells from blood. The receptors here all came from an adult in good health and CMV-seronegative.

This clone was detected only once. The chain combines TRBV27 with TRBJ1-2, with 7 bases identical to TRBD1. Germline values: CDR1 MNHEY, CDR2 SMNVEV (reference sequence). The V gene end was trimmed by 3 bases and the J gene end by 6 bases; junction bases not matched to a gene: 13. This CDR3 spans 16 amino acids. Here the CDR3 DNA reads TGTGCCAGCAGTTTTTCAGGACAGGCCCCGAAAAATGGCTACACCTTC. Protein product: CASSFSGQAPKNGYTF.

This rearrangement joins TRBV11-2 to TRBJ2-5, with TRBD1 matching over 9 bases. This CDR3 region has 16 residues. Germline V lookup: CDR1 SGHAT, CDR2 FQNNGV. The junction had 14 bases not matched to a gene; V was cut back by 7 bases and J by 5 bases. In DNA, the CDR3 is TGTGCCAGCATCCCTGGTTTGGGACAGGGATACGAGACCCAGTACTTC. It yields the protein CASIPGLGQGYETQYF. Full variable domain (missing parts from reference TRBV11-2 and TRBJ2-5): EAGVAQSPRYKIIEKRQSVAFWCNPISGHATLYWYQQILGQGPKLLIQFQNNGVVDDSQLPKDRFSAERLKGVDSTLKIQPAKLEDSAVYLCASIPGLGQGYETQYFGPGTRLLVL.

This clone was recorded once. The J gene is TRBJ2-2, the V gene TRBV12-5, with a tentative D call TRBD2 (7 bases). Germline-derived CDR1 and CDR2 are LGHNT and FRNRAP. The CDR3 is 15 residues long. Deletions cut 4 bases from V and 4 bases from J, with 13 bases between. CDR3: CASGSWGGGTGELFF. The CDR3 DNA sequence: TGTGCTAGTGGTTCCTGGGGGGGCGGCACCGGGGAGCTGTTTTTT.

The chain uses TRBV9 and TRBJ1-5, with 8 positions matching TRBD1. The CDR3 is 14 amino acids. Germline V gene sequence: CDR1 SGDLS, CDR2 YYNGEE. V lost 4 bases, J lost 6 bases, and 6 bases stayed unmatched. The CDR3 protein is CASSFGQGGQPQHF. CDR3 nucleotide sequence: TGTGCCAGCAGCTTCGGACAGGGCGGTCAGCCCCAGCATTTT.

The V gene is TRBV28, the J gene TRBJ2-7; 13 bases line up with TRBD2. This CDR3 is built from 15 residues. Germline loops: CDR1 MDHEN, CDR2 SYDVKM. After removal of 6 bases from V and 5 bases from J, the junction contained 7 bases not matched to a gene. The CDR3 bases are TGTGCCAGCAGCCCCGGCGGACTAGCGGGGGACGAGCAGTACTTC. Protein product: CASSPGGLAGDEQYF.

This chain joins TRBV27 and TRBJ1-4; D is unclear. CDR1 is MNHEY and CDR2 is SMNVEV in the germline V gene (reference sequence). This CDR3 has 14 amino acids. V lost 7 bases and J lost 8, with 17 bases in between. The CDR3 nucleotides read TGTGCCAGCACCTCAGGTCACATAAACGAAAAACTGTTTTTT. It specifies CASTSGHINEKLFF.

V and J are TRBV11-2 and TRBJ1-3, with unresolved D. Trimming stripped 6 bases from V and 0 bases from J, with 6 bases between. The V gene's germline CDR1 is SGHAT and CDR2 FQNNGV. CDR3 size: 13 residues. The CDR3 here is CASRESSGNTIYF. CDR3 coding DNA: TGTGCCAGCAGGGAGAGCTCTGGAAACACCATATATTTT.

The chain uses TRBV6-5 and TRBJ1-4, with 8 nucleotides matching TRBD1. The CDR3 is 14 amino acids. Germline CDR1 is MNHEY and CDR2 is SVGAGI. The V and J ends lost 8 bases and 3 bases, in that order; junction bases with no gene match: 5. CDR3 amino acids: CASSRGQANEKLFF. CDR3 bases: TGTGCCAGCTCCCGGGGACAGGCTAATGAAAAACTGTTTTTT.

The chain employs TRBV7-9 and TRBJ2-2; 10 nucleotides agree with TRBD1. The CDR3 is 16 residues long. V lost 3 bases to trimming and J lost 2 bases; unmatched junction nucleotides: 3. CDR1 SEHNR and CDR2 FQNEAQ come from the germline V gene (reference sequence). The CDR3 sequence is CASSFRTGGNTGELFF. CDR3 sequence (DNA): TGTGCCAGCAGCTTCCGGACAGGGGGAAACACCGGGGAGCTGTTTTTT.

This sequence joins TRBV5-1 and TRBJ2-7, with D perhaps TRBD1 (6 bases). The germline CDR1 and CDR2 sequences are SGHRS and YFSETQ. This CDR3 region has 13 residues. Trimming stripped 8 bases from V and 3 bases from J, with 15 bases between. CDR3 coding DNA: TGCGCCAGGCGACCGGGACACCACTACGAGCAGTACTTC. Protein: CARRPGHHYEQYF.

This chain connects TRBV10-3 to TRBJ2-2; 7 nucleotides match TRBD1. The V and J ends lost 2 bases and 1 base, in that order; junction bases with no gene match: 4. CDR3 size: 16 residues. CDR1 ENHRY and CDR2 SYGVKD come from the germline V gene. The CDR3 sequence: CAISETGQVNTGELFF. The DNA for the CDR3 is TGTGCCATCAGTGAGACAGGACAGGTGAACACCGGGGAGCTGTTTTTT.

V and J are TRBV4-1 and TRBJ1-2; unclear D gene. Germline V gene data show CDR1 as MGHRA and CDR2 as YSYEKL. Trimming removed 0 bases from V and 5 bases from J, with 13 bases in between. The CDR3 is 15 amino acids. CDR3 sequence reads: CASSQEGPAGYGYTF. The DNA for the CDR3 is TGCGCCAGCAGCCAAGAAGGTCCCGCCGGGTATGGCTACACCTTC.

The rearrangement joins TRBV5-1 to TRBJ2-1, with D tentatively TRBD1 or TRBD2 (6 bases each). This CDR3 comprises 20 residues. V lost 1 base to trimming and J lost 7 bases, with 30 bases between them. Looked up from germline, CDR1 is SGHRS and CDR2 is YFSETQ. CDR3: CASSLRTAEGSGFPRNEQFF. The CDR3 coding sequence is TGCGCCAGCAGCTTGAGGACAGCGGAGGGGTCGGGGTTCCCCAGGAATGAGCAGTTCTTC.

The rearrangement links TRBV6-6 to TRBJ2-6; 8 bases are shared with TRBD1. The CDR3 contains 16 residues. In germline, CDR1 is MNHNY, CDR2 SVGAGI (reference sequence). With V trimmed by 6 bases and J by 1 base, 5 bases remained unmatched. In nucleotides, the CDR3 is TGTGCCAGCAGCCACGGGACAGGATCTGGGGCCAACGTCCTGACTTTC. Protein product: CASSHGTGSGANVLTF.

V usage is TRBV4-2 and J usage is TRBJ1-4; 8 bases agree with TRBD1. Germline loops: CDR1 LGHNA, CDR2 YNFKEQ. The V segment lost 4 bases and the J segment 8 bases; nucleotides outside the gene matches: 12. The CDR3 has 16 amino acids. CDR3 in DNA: TGTGCCAGCAGCCCCTTACCGACAGGGGCGGGAGAAAAACTGTTTTTT. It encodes CASSPLPTGAGEKLFF.

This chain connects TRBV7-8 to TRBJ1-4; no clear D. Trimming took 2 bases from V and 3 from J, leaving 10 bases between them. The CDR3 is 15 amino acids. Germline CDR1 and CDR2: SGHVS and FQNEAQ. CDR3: CASSLSGKANEKLFF. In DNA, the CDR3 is TGTGCCAGCAGCTTATCGGGCAAAGCTAATGAAAAACTGTTTTTT. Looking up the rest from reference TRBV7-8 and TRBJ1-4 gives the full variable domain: GAGVSQSPRYKVAKRGQDVALRCDPISGHVSLFWYQQALGQGPEFLTYFQNEAQLDKSGLPSDRFFAERPEGSVSTLKIQRTQQEDSAVYLCASSLSGKANEKLFFGSGTQLSVL.

The CDR3 DNA sequence: TGTGCCAGCAGCGCCTTGGACAGTACGATCTATGGCTACACCTTC. This codes for CASSALDSTIYGYTF. This chain connects TRBV9 to TRBJ1-2, with a possible D match to TRBD1 (6 bases). This CDR3 is 15 amino acids long. Germline V gives CDR1 SGDLS, CDR2 YYNGEE. Deletions cut 3 bases from V and 4 bases from J, with 16 bases between.

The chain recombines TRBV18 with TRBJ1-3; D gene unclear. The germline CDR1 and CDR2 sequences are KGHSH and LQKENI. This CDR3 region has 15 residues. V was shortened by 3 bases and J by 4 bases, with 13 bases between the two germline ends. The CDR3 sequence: CASSPARLLGNTIYF. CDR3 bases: TGTGCCAGCTCACCGGCCAGACTACTAGGAAACACCATATATTTT.